These 28 T cell receptor beta chains share one sample of origin, sequenced in a study of response to subunit inactivated influenza vaccine. Via MiXCR, TCRdb re-called the RT-PCR reads, giving one row per CDR3 protein. The data hold approximately 500,000 distinct CDR3 sequences, with roughly 13% observed a single time. The source material was PBMCs from blood, sampled 45 days after vaccination. These TCRs come from a man between 45 and 60 years old who received an inactivated influenza vaccine.

This clonotype has only a few counts. The V call is TRBV2, the J call TRBJ2-5; D is uncertain. Germline values: CDR1 SNHLY, CDR2 FYNNEI. The length of the CDR3 is 14 residues. V lost 7 bases to trimming and J lost 1 base, with 13 bases between them. The CDR3 region is CASKLDRFQETQYF. The CDR3, as DNA: TGTGCCAGCAAATTGGACCGATTCCAAGAGACCCAGTACTTC.

This chain joins TRBV20-1 and TRBJ2-1, with 10 bases lining up with TRBD2. With 5 bases clipped from V and 6 bases from J, the junction kept 7 bases outside the gene matches. Germline CDR1 reads DFQATT; CDR2 reads SNEGSKA (reference sequence). The CDR3 sequence is 14 residues long. CDR3 residues: CSAFSGGLGNEQFF. The DNA of the CDR3 is TGCAGTGCTTTTAGCGGGGGGTTGGGCAATGAGCAGTTCTTC.

The rearrangement uses TRBV5-1 and TRBJ2-5, with 10 bases aligning to TRBD2. V shed 0 bases and J 4 bases; nucleotides not matched to a gene: 9. CDR1 is SGHRS and CDR2 is YFSETQ in the germline V gene. The CDR3 is 17 residues long. CDR3 loop: CASSLGYSSGSPETQYF. In nucleotides, the CDR3 is TGCGCCAGCAGCTTGGGTTATTCTAGCGGGAGTCCAGAGACCCAGTACTTC.

The J gene is TRBJ2-2, the V gene TRBV7-9; a weak D match, TRBD1 (6 bases). The germline CDR1 and CDR2 sequences are SEHNR and FQNEAQ (reference sequence). V was shortened by 4 bases and J by 1 base, with 10 bases between the two germline ends. The CDR3 loop spans 15 amino acids. CDR3 sequence: CASSYRQVNTGELFF. CDR3 sequence (DNA): TGTGCCAGCAGCTATCGACAGGTGAACACCGGGGAGCTGTTTTTT.

The chain employs TRBV7-9 and TRBJ2-1; maybe TRBD1 (5 bases). The germline gives CDR1 SEHNR, CDR2 FQNEAQ (reference sequence). This CDR3 has 17 residues. V gave up 2 bases and J gave up 3 bases, with 17 bases separating them. CDR3 coding DNA: TGTGCCAGCAGCTTATCGAAAGAAGGGGTTAACTACAATGAGCAGTTCTTC. It codes for CASSLSKEGVNYNEQFF.

This clonotype showed up just a few times. V gene TRBV30 combines with J gene TRBJ2-1, with 7 bases lining up with TRBD1. The length of the CDR3 is 16 residues. V gave up 2 bases and J gave up 0 bases; unmatched junction bases: 7. Germline CDR1 and CDR2: GTSNPN and SVGIG (reference sequence). The CDR3 DNA sequence: TGTGCCTGGAGTCGAACAGGGGCGACCTCCTACAATGAGCAGTTCTTC. Translating it yields CAWSRTGATSYNEQFF.

The genes are TRBV10-3 and TRBJ1-1, with a tentative D call TRBD1 (6 bases). V dropped 8 bases and J dropped 1 base, with 11 bases sitting between them. CDR1 is ENHRY, CDR2 SYGVKD, per germline. This CDR3 spans 13 amino acids. Here the CDR3 reads CAIASGENTEAFF. The DNA of the CDR3 is TGTGCCATCGCTTCAGGGGAGAACACTGAAGCTTTCTTT.

This clonotype was recorded a few times. The V and J genes are TRBV27 and TRBJ1-1; no firm D call. The CDR3 runs 12 residues. The germline CDR1 and CDR2 sequences are MNHEY and SMNVEV (reference sequence). V lost 4 bases and J lost 7, with 10 bases in between. The chain's CDR3 is CASSSRLGEAFF. The CDR3 bases are TGTGCCAGCAGTTCCCGGCTGGGTGAAGCTTTCTTT.

This clonotype was seen a handful of times. CDR3 coding DNA: TGTGCCATCAGTGAGGGACACTATGGCTACACCTTC. Protein: CAISEGHYGYTF. This chain links TRBV10-3 with TRBJ1-2, with D unclear. The CDR3 covers 12 residues. V lost 2 bases to trimming and J lost 3 bases, with 4 bases between them. Germline-derived CDR1 and CDR2 are ENHRY and SYGVKD.

This clonotype was detected only a few times. In DNA, the CDR3 is TGTGCCAGCAGCCCCTCCGTCGGCTCCTACGAGCAGTACTTC. It encodes CASSPSVGSYEQYF. The chain joins TRBV4-2 to TRBJ2-7; D remains ambiguous. Germline assignment: CDR1 LGHNA and CDR2 YNFKEQ. Trimming cost V 4 bases and J 0 bases, with 10 bases left between them. This CDR3 has 14 residues.

The chain combines TRBV6-1 with TRBJ1-1; TRBD1 aligns across 7 bases. J lost 4 bases, V lost 5 bases, and 7 bases had no gene match. CDR3 length equals 14 residues. Germline loops: CDR1 MNHNS, CDR2 SASEGT. CDR3 DNA: TGTGCCAGCAGTAGACAGGGTGGAGGCACTGAAGCTTTCTTT. Translation gives CASSRQGGGTEAFF.

At least ten counts were recorded for this clonotype. The chain employs TRBV9 and TRBJ2-1; 7 bases agree with TRBD2. Germline CDR1 SGDLS, CDR2 YYNGEE. V shed 0 bases and J 4 bases; nucleotides not matched to a gene: 4. The CDR3 sequence is 15 residues long. The CDR3: CASSVEGEGYNEQFF. As DNA, the CDR3 is TGTGCCAGCAGCGTAGAAGGGGAGGGGTACAATGAGCAGTTCTTC.

This clonotype came up many times. The rearrangement joins TRBV20-1 to TRBJ2-7; 10 bases are a match to TRBD2. Germline values: CDR1 DFQATT, CDR2 SNEGSKA (reference sequence). This CDR3 has 16 amino acids. V lost 4 bases to trimming and J lost 2 bases; unmatched junction nucleotides: 11. This chain's CDR3 is CSATDSGTSAAYEQYF. The CDR3 nucleotides read TGCAGTGCTACCGATTCCGGGACTAGCGCCGCCTACGAGCAGTACTTC.

There are many counts of this clonotype. The chain is built from TRBV2 and TRBJ1-6, with no clear D. Germline V lookup: CDR1 SNHLY, CDR2 FYNNEI. This CDR3 region has 13 residues. V was trimmed by 4 bases and J by 5 bases, leaving 6 bases between them. The CDR3: CASSAQNNSPLHF. CDR3 nucleotides: TGTGCCAGCAGTGCCCAGAATAATTCACCCCTCCACTTT.

This chain joins TRBV14 and TRBJ1-5; D not certain. The CDR3 runs to 13 residues. Germline-derived CDR1 and CDR2 are SGHDN and FVKESK. Trimming took 2 bases from V and 6 from J, leaving 8 bases between them. The CDR3 loop reads CASSQSRFQPQHF. The CDR3 DNA reads TGTGCCAGCAGCCAATCGCGTTTTCAGCCCCAGCATTTT.

This clonotype occurred a few times. The chain joins TRBV7-6 to TRBJ2-3; TRBD2 matches at 7 bases. Germline V gene data show CDR1 as SGHVS and CDR2 as FNYEAQ. The CDR3 loop spans 16 amino acids. V shed 1 base, J shed 2 bases, and the junction held 6 bases outside the gene matches. DNA of the CDR3: TGTGCCAGCAGCTTAGAGCGGGGCCCACCCACAGATACGCAGTATTTT. This gives the protein CASSLERGPPTDTQYF. Drawing the rest from reference TRBV7-6 and TRBJ2-3, the complete variable domain is GAGVSQSPRYKVTKRGQDVALRCDPISGHVSLYWYRQALGQGPEFLTYFNYEAQQDKSGLPNDRFSAERPEGSISTLTIQRTEQRDSAMYRCASSLERGPPTDTQYFGPGTRLTVL.

The table lists this clonotype with a few counts. The chain recombines TRBV6-1 with TRBJ2-1; 9 bases agree with TRBD1. The J segment lost 4 bases and the V segment lost 8 bases, leaving 9 bases of the junction unmatched. CDR1 MNHNS and CDR2 SASEGT come from the germline V gene. CDR3 length: 15 residues. CDR3 amino acids: CASSLQGAAYNEQFF. In DNA, the CDR3 is TGTGCCAGCTCCTTACAGGGGGCCGCTTACAATGAGCAGTTCTTC.

In its sample, this clonotype was seen many times. This chain connects TRBV4-2 to TRBJ2-1, with 9 bases fitting TRBD2. J was trimmed by 10 bases and V by 4 bases; bases with no gene match: 14. This CDR3 contains 16 residues. Germline loops: CDR1 LGHNA, CDR2 YNFKEQ. CDR3 loop: CASSLTGTSPFGEQFF. As DNA, the CDR3 is TGTGCCAGCAGCCTAACCGGGACTAGCCCTTTCGGGGAGCAGTTCTTC.

The chain is built from TRBV5-1 and TRBJ2-7; 10 nucleotides agree with TRBD2. From germline, CDR1 is SGHRS and CDR2 YFSETQ. The V and J ends lost 4 bases and 0 bases, in that order; junction bases with no gene match: 10. The length of the CDR3 is 17 residues. Here the CDR3 reads CASSAGPSGSFSYEQYF. The CDR3 nucleotides are TGCGCCAGCAGCGCTGGGCCTAGCGGGAGTTTCTCCTACGAGCAGTACTTC.

This clonotype has more than one count but fewer than ten. This sequence joins TRBV29-1 and TRBJ1-1; TRBD1 is a possible D gene (5 bases). Trimming removed 7 bases at V and 1 base at J, with 10 bases between. Germline values: CDR1 SQVTM, CDR2 ANQGSEA. This CDR3 is built from 12 residues. The chain's CDR3 is CSADRGNTEAFF. The DNA for the CDR3 is TGCAGCGCCGACAGAGGGAACACTGAAGCTTTCTTT.

The chain carries TRBV29-1 and TRBJ2-1; 14 bases align to TRBD2. This CDR3 comprises 15 residues. Germline V gives CDR1 SQVTM, CDR2 ANQGSEA. The ends lost 1 base at V and 8 bases at J; junction bases unmatched: 4. CDR3 amino acids: CSVEGGTSGSYEQFF. DNA of the CDR3: TGCAGCGTTGAAGGGGGGACTAGCGGGAGTTATGAGCAGTTCTTC.

In this sample, this clonotype turned up a few times. The chain couples TRBV12-3 or TRBV12-4 to TRBJ2-5; D may be TRBD1 or TRBD2 (7 bases each). CDR3 length equals 15 residues. Trimming left V 6 bases short and J 5 bases short, with 19 bases between. The chain's CDR3 is CASSARNRGGETQYF. The CDR3 bases are TGTGCCAGCAGCGCCAGAAACAGGGGAGGGGAGACCCAGTACTTC.

Many counts were recorded for this clonotype. The chain combines TRBV5-1 with TRBJ2-3; D possibly corresponds to TRBD1 (5 bases). The germline V and J ends were trimmed by 0 bases and 4 bases, with 12 bases remaining between them. The CDR3 has 15 amino acids. CDR1 is SGHRS and CDR2 is YFSETQ in the germline V gene. Written as DNA, the CDR3 is TGCGCCAGCAGCTTGGAGGGGAATAAGGCAGATACGCAGTATTTT. It encodes CASSLEGNKADTQYF.

This clonotype was detected a few times. The chain recombines TRBV3-1 with TRBJ1-2; 7 bases match TRBD1. The J segment lost 4 bases and the V segment lost 1 base, leaving 0 bases of the junction unmatched. CDR3 length equals 13 residues. Germline CDR1 is LGHDT and CDR2 is YNNKEL (reference sequence). CDR3 bases: TGTGCCAGCAGCCAAGCAGGGGGCTATGGCTACACCTTC. Protein: CASSQAGGYGYTF.

This clonotype came up many times. This chain joins TRBV2 and TRBJ2-1; D tentatively reads TRBD1 or TRBD2 (5 bases each). The V end lost 6 bases, the J end lost 3 bases, and 15 bases lay between the germline ends. The germline V gene has CDR1 SNHLY and CDR2 FYNNEI. The CDR3 has 15 residues. The CDR3 loop reads CASSGTEPYYNEQFF. The CDR3 DNA reads TGTGCCAGCAGCGGGACGGAGCCCTACTACAATGAGCAGTTCTTC.

This clonotype was seen at least ten times. CDR3 amino acids: CASSLRYGNTIYF. The CDR3 nucleotides read TGTGCCAGCAGTCTCCGATATGGAAACACCATATATTTT. The J gene is TRBJ1-3, the V gene TRBV6-1; no clear D. Trimming removed 5 bases at V and 3 bases at J, with 8 bases between. Germline-derived CDR1 and CDR2 are MNHNS and SASEGT. The CDR3 length is 13 residues.

This chain links TRBV11-1 with TRBJ2-7; possible D gene TRBD1, 6 bases. Germline V lookup: CDR1 SGHAT, CDR2 FQDESV (reference sequence). The V gene lost 5 bases and the J gene lost 2 bases, with 13 bases spanning the gap. The CDR3 consists of 14 residues. The CDR3 region is CASSNRVTTYEQYF. DNA for the CDR3: TGTGCCAGCAGCAACAGGGTAACCACCTACGAGCAGTACTTC.

This rearrangement joins TRBV6-2 or TRBV6-3 to TRBJ2-7, with a tentative D call TRBD1 (6 bases). The length of the CDR3 is 16 residues. CDR1 is MNHEY and CDR2 is SVGEGT in the germline V gene. Trimming took off 4 bases at V and 6 bases at J, with 22 bases between the two ends. CDR3: CASSSRGWEGTGEQYF. CDR3 coding DNA: TGTGCCAGCAGTTCCAGGGGTTGGGAAGGGACGGGCGAGCAGTACTTC.